This TCR beta chain emerged from a study of monozygotic twins with inflammatory bowel disease. Study-level points and caveats: IBD patients showed reduced TCRbeta diversity (inverse Simpson) versus healthy co-twins.

About this clonotype: Its target is not known.

Germline CDR1 LNHDA, CDR2 SQIVND (reference sequence). There are 13 residues in the CDR3. Whole blood supplied total RNA, and T cells were not sorted. A template switching step added UMIs, each with a 6-nucleotide sample barcode. TCRdb re-called the 5' RACE reads, yielding one record per CDR3 amino acid sequence without DNA. The listing records roughly 300,000 distinct CDR3 sequences. The source is a human donor with ulcerative colitis or Crohn's disease, or a healthy co-twin of an affected twin (not recorded which). The chain combines TRBV19 with TRBJ1-1. Sequencing was carried out using blood. The CDR3: CASSMQYGTEAFF.